This T cell receptor (beta chain) derives from a study of identical twins. CDR3 length equals 12 residues. V shed 5 bases, J shed 5 bases, and the junction held 6 bases outside the gene matches. In germline, CDR1 is DFQATT, CDR2 SNEGSKA (reference sequence). A universal primer site was created by template switching, with the cDNA bearing unique molecular identifiers. TCRdb reprocessed the 5' RACE reads with MiXCR, giving one entry per CDR3 protein. This sample yields 240,000 or so distinct CDR3 sequences, of which approximately 11% are seen a single time; 3.5% to 5% belongs to the top ten. The data also belong to a second study, concerning yellow fever vaccine responses in identical twins. From that report: The authors reported partly convergent, partly personalized vaccine responses in identical twins.

Sequencing was performed on memory (CD45RO+) T cells sorted from blood. The clonotype originates from a young woman in good health. This chain links TRBV20-1 with TRBJ2-7, with 7 bases lining up with TRBD1. This CDR3 reads CSAPRQGNEQYF. As DNA, the CDR3 is TGCAGTGCTCCAAGACAGGGCAACGAGCAGTACTTC.